This record covers a single T cell receptor beta chain. Its specificity is not known. Trimming cost V 2 bases and J 3 bases; bases outside gene matches: 9. The CDR3 extends over 16 amino acids. Germline loops: CDR1 SGHAT, CDR2 FQNNGV. Sequencing used immunoSEQ v3. Clones were sequenced by immunoSEQ multiplex PCR, and TCRdb holds only the in-frame ones, with some missing. The table includes some 45,000 clones, roughly 85% detected once. The data are from a study of TIL therapy for anti-PD-1-resistant metastatic lung cancer. Across the study: Most patients had lung adenocarcinoma. General study findings and limits: The cohort had more treatment-naive, never-smoker and oncogene-addicted patients than typical.

Time point of the sample: pre-treatment sample, taken before nivolumab and TIL therapy. Patients were adults with stage 4 NSCLC. V gene TRBV11-2 combines with J gene TRBJ1-1; 7 bases align to TRBD1. The material was blood, obtained at baseline. The receptor comes from a person aged 25 to 85 with non-small cell lung cancer. CDR3 DNA sequence: TGTGCCAGCAGCTTATCCACCAGGGGGTATGACACTGAAGCTTTCTTT. Translating it yields CASSLSTRGYDTEAFF.